A single sample is the source of the 22 T cell receptor beta chains below, sequenced in a study of blood T cell repertoires in COVID-19 (dated by TCRdb to the early 2020s). Libraries were built with the immunoSEQ multiplex PCR assay. TCRdb took this table from immuneACCESS and kept in-frame rearrangements with V and J called. Such tables lack part of the clones; where checked against another copy, unresolved V genes explain under half of the gap, and the rest is unexplained. The sample table records 100,000 or so clones; more than 60% of these occur just once. The top ten constitute less than 25% of the sample. Sequencing was carried out using peripheral blood. Every receptor here comes from a man aged 70 or older with active or convalescent COVID-19.

The genes are TRBV7-3 and TRBJ2-5; the match to TRBD2 covers 15 bases. V lost 4 bases, J lost 5 bases, and 5 bases stayed unmatched. Looked up from germline, CDR1 is SGHTA and CDR2 is FQGTGA. CDR3 length: 16 residues. The CDR3 DNA reads TGTGCCAGCAGCTCCGGACTAGCGGGAGGGTGGGAGACCCAGTACTTC. It yields the protein CASSSGLAGGWETQYF.

V gene TRBV12-3 or TRBV12-4 combines with J gene TRBJ2-3; tentative D call: TRBD1 (6 bases). The CDR3 totals 13 residues. V lost 4 bases and J lost 3, with 8 bases in between. The CDR3 DNA is TGTGCCAGCAGTTACAGGGTAACAGATACGCAGTATTTT. Its protein is CASSYRVTDTQYF.

This sequence joins TRBV30 and TRBJ1-2; possible D gene TRBD1, 6 bases. Per germline, CDR1 GTSNPN and CDR2 SVGIG (reference sequence). Deletions cut 4 bases from V and 11 bases from J, with 17 bases between. The CDR3 runs to 12 residues. The CDR3, as DNA: TGTGCCTGGAAATTGGTGGCAGGGGTTTACACCTTC. It translates to CAWKLVAGVYTF.

The CDR3: CASSPMTGGGYGYTF. The CDR3 DNA follows: TGTGCCAGCAGCCCTATGACAGGGGGCGGTTATGGCTACACCTTC. The chain combines TRBV7-9 with TRBJ1-2; TRBD1 agrees at 10 bases. J gave up 5 bases and V 5 bases, and 8 bases lay outside the gene matches. CDR3 length: 15 residues. CDR1 and CDR2 from the germline V gene are SEHNR and FQNEAQ (reference sequence).

In its sample, this clone was seen many times. The rearrangement joins TRBV9 to TRBJ1-2; D is undetermined. The CDR3 runs 11 residues. Trimming stripped 4 bases from V and 2 bases from J, with 3 bases between. In germline, CDR1 is SGDLS, CDR2 YYNGEE. The CDR3 region is CASSQNYGYTF. CDR3 nucleotide sequence: TGTGCCAGCAGCCAGAACTATGGCTACACCTTC. Complete variable domain (other parts from reference TRBV9 and TRBJ1-2): DSGVTQTPKHLITATGQRVTLRCSPRSGDLSVYWYQQSLDQGLQFLIQYYNGEERAKGNILERFSAQQFPDLHSELNLSSLELGDSALYFCASSQNYGYTFGSGTRLTVV.

The chain combines TRBV6-5 with TRBJ1-2, with D possibly matching TRBD1 (6 bases). Trimming removed 6 bases from V and 8 bases from J, with 19 bases in between. The CDR3 has 14 residues. Germline V gives CDR1 MNHEY, CDR2 SVGAGI. As DNA, the CDR3 is TGTGCCAGCAGCGACGTCTCAGGGGACCAGGGCTACACCTTC. Amino acid sequence: CASSDVSGDQGYTF.

The chain is built from TRBV15 and TRBJ1-2; D gene unclear. The V end lost 4 bases, the J end lost 8 bases, and 20 bases lay between the germline ends. CDR1 is LNHNV, CDR2 YYDKDF, per germline (reference sequence). CDR3 size: 15 residues. CDR3 nucleotide sequence: TGTGCCACCAGCACCCCAAGCGCGGGTCAGAGAGGCTACACCTTC. Its protein product is CATSTPSAGQRGYTF.

This chain links TRBV27 with TRBJ1-2; TRBD1 aligns across 7 bases. Germline values: CDR1 MNHEY, CDR2 SMNVEV (reference sequence). V dropped 4 bases and J dropped 4; count of bases not matched to a gene: 3. CDR3 size: 13 residues. The chain's CDR3 is CASSSQGIYGYTF. In DNA, the CDR3 is TGTGCCAGCAGTTCACAGGGGATCTATGGCTACACCTTC.

The count of this clone is one. The CDR3 is CASSLFGESYGYTF. Written as DNA, the CDR3 is TGTGCCAGCAGCTTATTCGGGGAATCCTATGGCTACACCTTC. The chain uses TRBV7-9 and TRBJ1-2, with no clear D. From germline, CDR1 is SEHNR and CDR2 FQNEAQ (reference sequence). V was pared by 2 bases and J by 4 bases, with 11 bases between. The CDR3 has 14 residues.

The chain combines TRBV28 with TRBJ2-5; TRBD1 agrees at 8 bases. Germline CDR1 is MDHEN and CDR2 is SYDVKM. The J segment lost 4 bases and the V segment lost 5 bases, leaving 15 bases of the junction unmatched. This CDR3 is built from 17 residues. Here the CDR3 reads CASSSPQYQGAGETQYF. In nucleotides, the CDR3 is TGTGCCAGCAGTAGCCCCCAATACCAGGGGGCCGGAGAGACCCAGTACTTC. The full variable domain, completed using reference TRBV28 and TRBJ2-5, is DVKVTQSSRYLVKRTGEKVFLECVQDMDHENMFWYRQDPGLGLRLIYFSYDVKMKEKGDIPEGYSVSREKKERFSLILESASTNQTSMYLCASSSPQYQGAGETQYFGPGTRLLVL.

V gene TRBV11-2 combines with J gene TRBJ1-3; D perhaps matches TRBD1 (5 bases). The CDR3 is made up of 15 amino acids. Trimming stripped 6 bases from V and 0 bases from J, with 12 bases between. From germline, CDR1 is SGHAT and CDR2 FQNNGV. The CDR3 is CASSTTGGSGNTIYF. CDR3 DNA sequence: TGTGCCAGCAGTACCACGGGGGGCTCTGGAAACACCATATATTTT.

The rearrangement uses TRBV7-2 and TRBJ1-6, with D maybe TRBD1 (6 bases). The CDR3 length is 15 residues. Trimming shortened V by 4 bases and J by 10 bases, and 17 bases separated the two germline ends. Germline V gene data show CDR1 as SGHTA and CDR2 as FQGNSA. The CDR3 here is CASSSDRGFRSPLHF. The CDR3 DNA reads TGTGCCAGCAGCTCGGACAGAGGGTTTAGGTCACCCCTCCACTTT.

The J gene is TRBJ1-3, the V gene TRBV12-5; D unresolved. The CDR3 is 17 residues long. Germline loops: CDR1 LGHNT, CDR2 FRNRAP. V lost 1 base to trimming and J lost 0 bases, with 13 bases between them. CDR3 in amino acids: CASGLGEGSGSGNTIYF. DNA for the CDR3: TGTGCTAGTGGTTTGGGAGAGGGATCCGGCTCTGGAAACACCATATATTTT.

At least ten counts were recorded for this clone. The rearrangement links TRBV7-8 to TRBJ2-1, with 7 bases that match TRBD2. With 5 bases clipped from V and 4 bases from J, the junction kept 14 bases outside the gene matches. In germline, CDR1 is SGHVS, CDR2 FQNEAQ. This CDR3 contains 17 residues. This CDR3 is CASSRSASGFKYNEQFF. The CDR3 nucleotides read TGTGCCAGCAGCCGGAGTGCTAGCGGATTTAAATACAATGAGCAGTTCTTC.

This clone has just a few counts. The chain is built from TRBV3-1 (or the pseudogene TRBV3-2) and TRBJ2-1; TRBD2 matches at 7 bases. The CDR3 covers 14 residues. The germline V gene encodes CDR1 LGHDT and CDR2 YNNKEL (reference sequence). J gave up 4 bases and V 4 bases, and 4 bases lay outside the gene matches. CDR3 coding DNA: TGTGCCAGCAGCCCCCGGGACTATTACAATGAGCAGTTCTTC. Protein: CASSPRDYYNEQFF.

The gene calls are TRBV10-3 and TRBJ2-7, with 8 positions matching TRBD1. The J segment lost 2 bases and the V segment lost 6 bases, leaving 6 bases of the junction unmatched. This CDR3 is 14 amino acids long. Germline values: CDR1 ENHRY, CDR2 SYGVKD. The CDR3 nucleotides are TGTGCCATCAGAGAGCCGGGACAGGCCTACGAGCAGTACTTC. Amino acids: CAIREPGQAYEQYF.

V gene TRBV15 combines with J gene TRBJ1-4, with 8 bases identical to TRBD1. CDR1 and CDR2 (germline): LNHNV, YYDKDF (reference sequence). The CDR3 length is 15 residues. Trimming took 0 bases from V and 6 from J; bases not matched to a gene: 3. The CDR3 sequence is CATSRENRGYEKLFF. CDR3 sequence (DNA): TGTGCCACCAGCAGAGAGAACAGGGGGTATGAAAAACTGTTTTTT.

The chain employs TRBV6-5 and TRBJ1-1, with a tentative D call TRBD1 (5 bases). Germline V lookup: CDR1 MNHEY, CDR2 SVGAGI. The CDR3 has 13 residues. In nucleotides, the CDR3 is TGTGCGACATGGGGACTGGTGGGCACTGAAGCTTTCTTT. Translating gives CATWGLVGTEAFF.

The CDR3 is CASSAGGGETQYF. The CDR3 DNA is TGTGCCAGCTCGGCGGGGGGCGGAGAGACCCAGTACTTC. The rearrangement uses TRBV6-4 and TRBJ2-5, with TRBD2 identical over 8 bases. Germline V gene data show CDR1 as MRHNA and CDR2 as SNTAGT. CDR3 length equals 13 residues. V gave up 8 bases and J gave up 4 bases; unmatched junction bases: 6.

The rearrangement uses TRBV2 and TRBJ1-5, with TRBD1 as a possible D gene (6 bases). The CDR3 length is 17 residues. CDR1 SNHLY and CDR2 FYNNEI come from the germline V gene. Trimming stripped 5 bases from V and 5 bases from J, with 22 bases between. CDR3 sequence: CASSSGLPGAKDQPQHF. CDR3 nucleotides: TGTGCCAGCAGTTCTGGGTTACCAGGGGCGAAGGATCAGCCCCAGCATTTT.

V usage is TRBV19 and J usage is TRBJ1-1, with TRBD1 matching 8 bases. The germline CDR1 and CDR2 sequences are LNHDA and SQIVND (reference sequence). V lost 6 bases, J lost 4 bases, and 4 bases stayed unmatched. This CDR3 contains 13 residues. CDR3 sequence (DNA): TGTGCCAGTAGACAGGGGGTGCGCACTGAAGCTTTCTTT. It is translated as CASRQGVRTEAFF.

The rearrangement uses TRBV19 and TRBJ2-3; D remains ambiguous. The CDR3 is 11 amino acids. Germline V gene sequence: CDR1 LNHDA, CDR2 SQIVND (reference sequence). Trimming took 3 bases from V and 6 from J, leaving 4 bases between them. CDR3 DNA: TGTGCCAGTAGTATTCGGGATACGCAGTATTTT. It yields the protein CASSIRDTQYF.